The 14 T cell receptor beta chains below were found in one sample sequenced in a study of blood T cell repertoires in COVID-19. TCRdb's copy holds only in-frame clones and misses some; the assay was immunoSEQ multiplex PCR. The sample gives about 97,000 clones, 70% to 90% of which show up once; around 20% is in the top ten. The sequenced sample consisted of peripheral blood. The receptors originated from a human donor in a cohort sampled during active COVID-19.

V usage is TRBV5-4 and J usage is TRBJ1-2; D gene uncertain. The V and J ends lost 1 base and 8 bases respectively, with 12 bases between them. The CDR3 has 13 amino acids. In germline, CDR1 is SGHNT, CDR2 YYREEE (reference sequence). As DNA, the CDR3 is TGTGCCAGCAGCTTGCCCGAAACCCAGGGCTACACCTTC. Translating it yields CASSLPETQGYTF.

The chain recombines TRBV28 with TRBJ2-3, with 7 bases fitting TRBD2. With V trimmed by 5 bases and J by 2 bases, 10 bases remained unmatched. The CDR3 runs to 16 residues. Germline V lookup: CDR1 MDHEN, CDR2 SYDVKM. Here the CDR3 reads CASSLPAGPLTDTQYF. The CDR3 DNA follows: TGTGCCAGCAGTCTTCCAGCGGGACCCCTCACAGATACGCAGTATTTT.

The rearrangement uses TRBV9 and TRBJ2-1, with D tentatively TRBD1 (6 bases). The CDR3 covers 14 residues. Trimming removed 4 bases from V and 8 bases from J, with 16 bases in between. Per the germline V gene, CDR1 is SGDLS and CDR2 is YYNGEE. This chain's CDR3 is CASSTQQGVHEQFF. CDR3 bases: TGTGCCAGCAGCACACAACAGGGAGTGCATGAGCAGTTCTTC. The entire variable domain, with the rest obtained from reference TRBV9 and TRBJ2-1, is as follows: DSGVTQTPKHLITATGQRVTLRCSPRSGDLSVYWYQQSLDQGLQFLIQYYNGEERAKGNILERFSAQQFPDLHSELNLSSLELGDSALYFCASSTQQGVHEQFFGPGTRLTVL.

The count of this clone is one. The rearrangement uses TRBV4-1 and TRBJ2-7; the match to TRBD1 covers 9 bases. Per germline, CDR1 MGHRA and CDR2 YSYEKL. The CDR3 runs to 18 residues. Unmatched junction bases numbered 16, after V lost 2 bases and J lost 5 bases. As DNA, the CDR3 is TGCGCCAGCAGCCAACCCGCGGTCTCCGGGACAGGGTTTAACGAGCAGTACTTC. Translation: CASSQPAVSGTGFNEQYF.

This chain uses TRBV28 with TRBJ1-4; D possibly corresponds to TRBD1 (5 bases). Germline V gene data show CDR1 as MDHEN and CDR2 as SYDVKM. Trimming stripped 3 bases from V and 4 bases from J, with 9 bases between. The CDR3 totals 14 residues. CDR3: CASSFYRNNEKLFF. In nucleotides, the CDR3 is TGTGCCAGCAGTTTTTACAGGAATAATGAAAAACTGTTTTTT.

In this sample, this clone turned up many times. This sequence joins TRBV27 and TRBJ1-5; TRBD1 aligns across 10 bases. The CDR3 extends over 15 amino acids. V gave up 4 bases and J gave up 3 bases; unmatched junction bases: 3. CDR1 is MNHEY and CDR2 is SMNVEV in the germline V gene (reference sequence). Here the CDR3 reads CASSSGQGDNQPQHF. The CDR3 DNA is TGTGCCAGCAGTTCCGGACAGGGGGACAATCAGCCCCAGCATTTT.

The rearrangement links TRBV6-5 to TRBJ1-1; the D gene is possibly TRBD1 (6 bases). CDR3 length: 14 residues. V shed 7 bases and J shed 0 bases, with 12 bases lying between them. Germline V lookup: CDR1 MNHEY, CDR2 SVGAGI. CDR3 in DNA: TGTGCCAGCAACCAGGGACACATGAACACTGAAGCTTTCTTT. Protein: CASNQGHMNTEAFF.

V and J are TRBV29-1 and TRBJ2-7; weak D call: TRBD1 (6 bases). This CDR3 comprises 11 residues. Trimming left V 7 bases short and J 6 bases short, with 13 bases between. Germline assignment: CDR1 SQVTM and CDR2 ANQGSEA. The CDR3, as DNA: TGCAGCGGATACAGGGCCGGCGAGCAGTACTTC. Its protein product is CSGYRAGEQYF.

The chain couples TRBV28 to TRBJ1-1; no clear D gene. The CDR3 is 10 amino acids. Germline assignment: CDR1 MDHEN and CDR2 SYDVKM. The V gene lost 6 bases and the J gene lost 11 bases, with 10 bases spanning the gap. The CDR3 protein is CASSGLLAFF. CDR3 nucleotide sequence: TGTGCCAGCAGCGGACTCTTGGCTTTCTTT.

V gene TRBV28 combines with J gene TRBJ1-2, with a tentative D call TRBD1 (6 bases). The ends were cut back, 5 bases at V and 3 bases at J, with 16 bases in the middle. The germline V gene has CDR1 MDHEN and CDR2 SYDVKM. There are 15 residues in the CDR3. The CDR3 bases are TGTGCCAGCAGTCCACAGGGCTCCCTCTACTATGGCTACACCTTC. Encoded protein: CASSPQGSLYYGYTF.

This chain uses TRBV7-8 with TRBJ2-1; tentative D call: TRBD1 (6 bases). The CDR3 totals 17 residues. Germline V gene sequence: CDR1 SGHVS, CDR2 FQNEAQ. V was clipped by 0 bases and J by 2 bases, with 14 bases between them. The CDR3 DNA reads TGTGCCAGCAGCTTAGCGTTAGGGACACTAGCCTACAATGAGCAGTTCTTC. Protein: CASSLALGTLAYNEQFF.

CDR3: CASSPPPTGDSYEQYF. The CDR3 nucleotides read TGTGCCAGCTCACCACCGCCGACAGGGGATTCCTACGAGCAGTACTTC. The genes are TRBV18 and TRBJ2-7, with 8 nucleotides matching TRBD1. The junction had 5 bases not matched to a gene; V was cut back by 0 bases and J by 1 base. In germline, CDR1 is KGHSH, CDR2 LQKENI. The CDR3 runs to 16 residues.

In DNA, the CDR3 is TGTGCCAGCAGCTTAGCTTCAGGGTTTAATGAAAAACTGTTTTTT. It translates to CASSLASGFNEKLFF. The chain recombines TRBV7-9 with TRBJ1-4, with D perhaps TRBD1 (5 bases). The CDR3 is 15 amino acids. Germline CDR1 and CDR2: SEHNR and FQNEAQ (reference sequence). V was pared by 0 bases and J by 4 bases, with 9 bases between.

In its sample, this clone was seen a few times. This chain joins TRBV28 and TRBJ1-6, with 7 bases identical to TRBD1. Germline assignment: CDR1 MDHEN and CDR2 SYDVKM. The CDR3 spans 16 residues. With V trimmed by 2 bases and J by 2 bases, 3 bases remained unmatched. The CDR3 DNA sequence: TGTGCCAGCAGTTTAACGGGGACAGCCTATAATTCACCCCTCCACTTT. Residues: CASSLTGTAYNSPLHF.